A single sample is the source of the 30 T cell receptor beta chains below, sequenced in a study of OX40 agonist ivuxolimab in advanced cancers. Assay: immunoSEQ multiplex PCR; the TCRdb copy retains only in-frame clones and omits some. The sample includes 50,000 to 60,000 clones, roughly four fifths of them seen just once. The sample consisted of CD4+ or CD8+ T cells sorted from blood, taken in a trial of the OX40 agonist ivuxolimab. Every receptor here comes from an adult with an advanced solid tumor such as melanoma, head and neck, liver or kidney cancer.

The CDR3 sequence: CASWNTEAFF. The DNA of the CDR3 is TGTGCCAGCTGGAACACTGAAGCTTTCTTT. The V gene is TRBV6-6, the J gene TRBJ1-1, with no clear D. V was shortened by 8 bases and J by 1 base, with 2 bases between the two germline ends. Germline V gene sequence: CDR1 MNHNY, CDR2 SVGAGI (reference sequence). The CDR3 loop spans 10 amino acids.

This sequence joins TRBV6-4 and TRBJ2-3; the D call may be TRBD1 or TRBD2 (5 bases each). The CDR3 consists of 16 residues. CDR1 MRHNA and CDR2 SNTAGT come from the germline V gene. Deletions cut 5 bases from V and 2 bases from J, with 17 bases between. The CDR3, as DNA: TGTGCCAGCAGTTTAACAGGAGGCCTGAACACAGATACGCAGTATTTT. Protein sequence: CASSLTGGLNTDTQYF.

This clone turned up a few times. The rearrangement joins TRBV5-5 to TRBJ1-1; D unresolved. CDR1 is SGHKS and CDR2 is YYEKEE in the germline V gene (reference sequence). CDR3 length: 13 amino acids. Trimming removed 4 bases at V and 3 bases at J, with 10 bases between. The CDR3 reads CASSQQRDTEAFF. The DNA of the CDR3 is TGTGCCAGCAGCCAGCAGCGGGACACTGAAGCTTTCTTT.

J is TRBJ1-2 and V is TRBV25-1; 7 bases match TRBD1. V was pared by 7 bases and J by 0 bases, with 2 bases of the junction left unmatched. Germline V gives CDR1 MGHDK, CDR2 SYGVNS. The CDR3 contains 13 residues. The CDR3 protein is CASTQGSNYGYTF. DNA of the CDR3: TGTGCCAGCACACAGGGGTCTAACTATGGCTACACCTTC.

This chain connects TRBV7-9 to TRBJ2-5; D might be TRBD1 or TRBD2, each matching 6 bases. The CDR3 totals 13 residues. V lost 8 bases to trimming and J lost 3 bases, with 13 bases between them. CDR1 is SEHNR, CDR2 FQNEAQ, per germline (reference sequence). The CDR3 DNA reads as TGTGCCAGCGGAGGGACACATGAAGAGACCCAGTACTTC. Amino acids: CASGGTHEETQYF.

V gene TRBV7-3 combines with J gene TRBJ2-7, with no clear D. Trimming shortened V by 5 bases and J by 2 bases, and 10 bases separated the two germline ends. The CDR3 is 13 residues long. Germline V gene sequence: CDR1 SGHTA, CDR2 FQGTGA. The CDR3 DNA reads TGTGCCAGCAGCCAAGACACTCCCTACGAGCAGTACTTC. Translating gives CASSQDTPYEQYF.

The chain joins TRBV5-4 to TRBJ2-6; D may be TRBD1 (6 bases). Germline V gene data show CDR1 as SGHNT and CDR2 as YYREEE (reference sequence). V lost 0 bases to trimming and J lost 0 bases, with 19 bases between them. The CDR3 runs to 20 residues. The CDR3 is CASSLAFQDRASSGANVLTF. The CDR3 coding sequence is TGTGCCAGCAGCTTGGCCTTTCAGGACAGAGCTAGCTCTGGGGCCAACGTCCTGACTTTC. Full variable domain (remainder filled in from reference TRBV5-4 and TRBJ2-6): ETGVTQSPTHLIKTRGQQVTLRCSSQSGHNTVSWYQQALGQGPQFIFQYYREEENGRGNFPPRFSGLQFPNYSSELNVNALELDDSALYLCASSLAFQDRASSGANVLTFGAGSRLTVL.

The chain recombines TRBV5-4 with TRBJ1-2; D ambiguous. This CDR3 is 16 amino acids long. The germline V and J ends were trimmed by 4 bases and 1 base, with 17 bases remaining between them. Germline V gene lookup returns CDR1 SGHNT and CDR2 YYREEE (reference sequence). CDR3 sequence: CASSRSGPRYNYGYTF. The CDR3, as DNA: TGTGCCAGCAGCCGGAGCGGGCCCCGCTATAACTATGGCTACACCTTC.

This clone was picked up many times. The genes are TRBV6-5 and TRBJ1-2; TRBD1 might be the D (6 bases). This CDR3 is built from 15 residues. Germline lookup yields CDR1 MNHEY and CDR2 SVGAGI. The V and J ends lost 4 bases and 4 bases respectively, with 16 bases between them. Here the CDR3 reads CASSSAQQGPYGYTF. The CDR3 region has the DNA TGTGCCAGCAGTTCAGCACAACAGGGTCCCTATGGCTACACCTTC.

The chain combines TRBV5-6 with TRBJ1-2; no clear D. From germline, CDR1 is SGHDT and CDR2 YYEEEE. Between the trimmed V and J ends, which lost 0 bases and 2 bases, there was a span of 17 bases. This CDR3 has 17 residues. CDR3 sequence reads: CASSLVGFGRLNYGYTF. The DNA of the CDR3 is TGTGCCAGCAGCTTGGTAGGTTTCGGGCGGTTAAACTATGGCTACACCTTC.

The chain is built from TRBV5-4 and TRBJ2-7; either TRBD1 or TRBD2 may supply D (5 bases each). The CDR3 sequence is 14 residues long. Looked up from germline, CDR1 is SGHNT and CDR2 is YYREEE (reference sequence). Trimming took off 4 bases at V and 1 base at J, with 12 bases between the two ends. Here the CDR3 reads CASSIRDGSYEQYF. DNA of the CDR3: TGTGCCAGCAGCATACGGGACGGATCCTACGAGCAGTACTTC.

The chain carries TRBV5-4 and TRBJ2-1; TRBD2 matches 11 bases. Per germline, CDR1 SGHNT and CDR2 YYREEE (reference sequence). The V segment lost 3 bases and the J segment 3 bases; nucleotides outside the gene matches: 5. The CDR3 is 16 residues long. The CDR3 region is CASSSPGTSGYNEQFF. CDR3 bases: TGTGCCAGCAGCTCTCCCGGGACTAGCGGCTACAATGAGCAGTTCTTC.

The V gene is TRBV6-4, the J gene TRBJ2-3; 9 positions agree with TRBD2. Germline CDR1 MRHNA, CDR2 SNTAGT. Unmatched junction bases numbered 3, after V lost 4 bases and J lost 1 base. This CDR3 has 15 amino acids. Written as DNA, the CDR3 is TGTGCCAGCAGTGCCGAGCGGGGGGGCACAGATACGCAGTATTTT. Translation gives CASSAERGGTDTQYF.

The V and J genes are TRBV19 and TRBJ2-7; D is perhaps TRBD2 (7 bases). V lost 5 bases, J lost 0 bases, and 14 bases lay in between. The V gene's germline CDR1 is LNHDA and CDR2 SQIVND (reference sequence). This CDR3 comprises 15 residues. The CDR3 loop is CASSEFAGASYEQYF. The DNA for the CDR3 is TGTGCCAGTAGTGAATTTGCGGGGGCCTCCTACGAGCAGTACTTC. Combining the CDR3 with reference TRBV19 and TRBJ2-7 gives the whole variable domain DGGITQSPKYLFRKEGQNVTLSCEQNLNHDAMYWYRQDPGQGLRLIYYSQIVNDFQKGDIAEGYSVSREKKESFPLTVTSAQKNPTAFYLCASSEFAGASYEQYFGPGTRLTVT.

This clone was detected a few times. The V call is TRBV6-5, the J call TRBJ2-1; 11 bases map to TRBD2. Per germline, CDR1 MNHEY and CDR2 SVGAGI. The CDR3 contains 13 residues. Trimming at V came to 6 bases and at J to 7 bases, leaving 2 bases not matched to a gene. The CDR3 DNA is TGTGCCAGCAGGCGACTAGCGGGGAATGAGCAGTTCTTC. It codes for CASRRLAGNEQFF.

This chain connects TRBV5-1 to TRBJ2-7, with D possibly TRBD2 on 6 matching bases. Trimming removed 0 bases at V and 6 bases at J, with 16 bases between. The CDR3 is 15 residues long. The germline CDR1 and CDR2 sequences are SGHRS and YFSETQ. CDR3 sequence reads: CASSLAGLEEGEQYF. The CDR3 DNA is TGCGCCAGCAGCTTGGCCGGGCTGGAGGAGGGCGAGCAGTACTTC.

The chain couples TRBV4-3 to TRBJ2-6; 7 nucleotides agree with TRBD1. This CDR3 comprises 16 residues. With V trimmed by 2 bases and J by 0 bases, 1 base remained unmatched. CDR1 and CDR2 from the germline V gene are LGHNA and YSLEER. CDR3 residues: CASSQQGVSGANVLTF. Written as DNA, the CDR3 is TGCGCCAGCAGCCAACAGGGGGTCTCTGGGGCCAACGTCCTGACTTTC.

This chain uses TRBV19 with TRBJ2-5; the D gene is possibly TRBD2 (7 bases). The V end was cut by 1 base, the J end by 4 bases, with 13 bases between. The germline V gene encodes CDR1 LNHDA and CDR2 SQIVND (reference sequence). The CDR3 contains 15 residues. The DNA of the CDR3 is TGTGCCAGTAGTATAGGCGGGGGCCTGGGAGAGACCCAGTACTTC. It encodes CASSIGGGLGETQYF.

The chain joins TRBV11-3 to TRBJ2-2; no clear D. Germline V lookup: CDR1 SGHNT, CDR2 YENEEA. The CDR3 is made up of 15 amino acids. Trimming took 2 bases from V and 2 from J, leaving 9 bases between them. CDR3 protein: CASSLTETNTGELFF. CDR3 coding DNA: TGTGCCAGCAGCTTAACAGAAACTAACACCGGGGAGCTGTTTTTT.

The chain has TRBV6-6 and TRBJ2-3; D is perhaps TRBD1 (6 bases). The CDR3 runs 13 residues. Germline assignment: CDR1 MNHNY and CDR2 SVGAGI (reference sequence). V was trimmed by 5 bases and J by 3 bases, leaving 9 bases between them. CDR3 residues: CASSGGQTDTQYF. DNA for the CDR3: TGTGCCAGCAGTGGGGGACAAACAGATACGCAGTATTTT.

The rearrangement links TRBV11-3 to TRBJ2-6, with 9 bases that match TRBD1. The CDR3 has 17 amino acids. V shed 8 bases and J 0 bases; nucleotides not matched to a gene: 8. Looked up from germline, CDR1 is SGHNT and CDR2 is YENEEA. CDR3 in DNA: TGTGCCAGCGTCGGGACAGGGTTATCCTCTGGGGCCAACGTCCTGACTTTC. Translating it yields CASVGTGLSSGANVLTF.

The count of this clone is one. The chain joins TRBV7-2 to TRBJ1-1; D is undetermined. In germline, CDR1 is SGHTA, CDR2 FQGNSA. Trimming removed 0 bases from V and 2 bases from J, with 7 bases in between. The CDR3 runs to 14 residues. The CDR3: CASSLAGINTEAFF. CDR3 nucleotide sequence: TGTGCCAGCAGCTTAGCTGGGATCAACACTGAAGCTTTCTTT.

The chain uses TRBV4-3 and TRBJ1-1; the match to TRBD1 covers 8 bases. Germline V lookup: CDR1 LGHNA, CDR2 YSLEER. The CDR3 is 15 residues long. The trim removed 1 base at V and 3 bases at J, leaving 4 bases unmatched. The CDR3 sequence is CASSQGDRGYTEAFF. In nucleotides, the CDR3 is TGCGCCAGCAGCCAAGGTGACAGGGGCTACACTGAAGCTTTCTTT.

The CDR3 DNA reads TGTGCCAGCTCACCACCAAGCAGGGACCAAGAGACCCAGTACTTC. This codes for CASSPPSRDQETQYF. The chain uses TRBV18 and TRBJ2-5; TRBD1 is a possible D gene (5 bases). V dropped 0 bases and J dropped 0 bases, with 8 bases sitting between them. The germline gives CDR1 KGHSH, CDR2 LQKENI. The CDR3 contains 15 residues.

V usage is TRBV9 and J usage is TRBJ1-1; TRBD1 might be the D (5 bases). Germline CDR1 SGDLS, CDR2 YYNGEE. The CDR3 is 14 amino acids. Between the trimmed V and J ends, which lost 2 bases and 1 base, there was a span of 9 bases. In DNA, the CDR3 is TGTGCCAGCAGCGTTTTGACAGCGAACACTGAAGCTTTCTTT. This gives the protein CASSVLTANTEAFF.

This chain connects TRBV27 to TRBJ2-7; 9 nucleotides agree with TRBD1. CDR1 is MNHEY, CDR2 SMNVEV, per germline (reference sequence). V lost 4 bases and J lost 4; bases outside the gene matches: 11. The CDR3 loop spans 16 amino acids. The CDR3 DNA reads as TGTGCCAGCAGTTCTCGGGGGACAGGGCACCGGTACGAGCAGTACTTC. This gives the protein CASSSRGTGHRYEQYF.

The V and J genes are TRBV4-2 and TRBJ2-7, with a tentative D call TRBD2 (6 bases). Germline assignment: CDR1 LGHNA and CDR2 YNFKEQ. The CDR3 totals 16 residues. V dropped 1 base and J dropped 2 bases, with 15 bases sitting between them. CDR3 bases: TGTGCCAGCAGCCAAGTTTTCGGGAGTACTCCCTACGAGCAGTACTTC. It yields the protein CASSQVFGSTPYEQYF.

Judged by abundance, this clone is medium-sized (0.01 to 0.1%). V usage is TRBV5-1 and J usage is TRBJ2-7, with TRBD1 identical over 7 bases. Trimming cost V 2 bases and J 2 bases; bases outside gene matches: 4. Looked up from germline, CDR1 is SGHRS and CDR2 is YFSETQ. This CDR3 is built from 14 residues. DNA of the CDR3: TGCGCCAGCAGCTTCCGACAGGGACCCTACGAGCAGTACTTC. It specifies CASSFRQGPYEQYF.

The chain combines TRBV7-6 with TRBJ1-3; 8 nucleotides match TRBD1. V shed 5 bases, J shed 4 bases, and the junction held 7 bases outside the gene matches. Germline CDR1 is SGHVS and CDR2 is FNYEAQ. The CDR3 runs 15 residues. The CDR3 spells CASSPRQGPGNTIYF. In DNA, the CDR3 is TGTGCCAGCAGCCCCCGACAGGGGCCCGGAAACACCATATATTTT.

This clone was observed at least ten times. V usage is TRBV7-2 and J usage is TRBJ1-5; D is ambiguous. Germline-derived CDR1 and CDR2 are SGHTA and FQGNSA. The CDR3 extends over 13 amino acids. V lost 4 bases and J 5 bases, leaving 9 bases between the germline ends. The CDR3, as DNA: TGTGCCAGCAGCTCCAGACGGTATCAGCCCCAGCATTTT. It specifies CASSSRRYQPQHF.